The T cell receptor beta chain under discussion was sequenced for a study of T cells in Graves' hyperthyroidism and ophthalmopathy. This clonotype was found many times. CDR1 is MNHEY and CDR2 is SVGEGT in the germline V gene. V was pared by 3 bases and J by 2 bases, with 7 bases between. CDR3 size: 13 residues. RNA transcripts yielded amplified TCR beta CDR3 regions. The TCR CDR3 first-round RT-PCR relied on the HTBI primer set. In TCRdb, the multiplex PCR reads were re-called with MiXCR into one record per CDR3 protein. The table has some 380,000 distinct CDR3 sequences, roughly 13% seen once. The source material was blood. This clonotype was sampled from a man younger than 40 with Graves' hyperthyroidism that later progressed to Graves' ophthalmopathy. The chain employs TRBV6-2 or TRBV6-3 and TRBJ2-5; no clear D. The CDR3 sequence is CASSYGPQETQYF. The CDR3, as DNA: TGTGCCAGCAGTTATGGGCCACAAGAGACCCAGTACTTC.